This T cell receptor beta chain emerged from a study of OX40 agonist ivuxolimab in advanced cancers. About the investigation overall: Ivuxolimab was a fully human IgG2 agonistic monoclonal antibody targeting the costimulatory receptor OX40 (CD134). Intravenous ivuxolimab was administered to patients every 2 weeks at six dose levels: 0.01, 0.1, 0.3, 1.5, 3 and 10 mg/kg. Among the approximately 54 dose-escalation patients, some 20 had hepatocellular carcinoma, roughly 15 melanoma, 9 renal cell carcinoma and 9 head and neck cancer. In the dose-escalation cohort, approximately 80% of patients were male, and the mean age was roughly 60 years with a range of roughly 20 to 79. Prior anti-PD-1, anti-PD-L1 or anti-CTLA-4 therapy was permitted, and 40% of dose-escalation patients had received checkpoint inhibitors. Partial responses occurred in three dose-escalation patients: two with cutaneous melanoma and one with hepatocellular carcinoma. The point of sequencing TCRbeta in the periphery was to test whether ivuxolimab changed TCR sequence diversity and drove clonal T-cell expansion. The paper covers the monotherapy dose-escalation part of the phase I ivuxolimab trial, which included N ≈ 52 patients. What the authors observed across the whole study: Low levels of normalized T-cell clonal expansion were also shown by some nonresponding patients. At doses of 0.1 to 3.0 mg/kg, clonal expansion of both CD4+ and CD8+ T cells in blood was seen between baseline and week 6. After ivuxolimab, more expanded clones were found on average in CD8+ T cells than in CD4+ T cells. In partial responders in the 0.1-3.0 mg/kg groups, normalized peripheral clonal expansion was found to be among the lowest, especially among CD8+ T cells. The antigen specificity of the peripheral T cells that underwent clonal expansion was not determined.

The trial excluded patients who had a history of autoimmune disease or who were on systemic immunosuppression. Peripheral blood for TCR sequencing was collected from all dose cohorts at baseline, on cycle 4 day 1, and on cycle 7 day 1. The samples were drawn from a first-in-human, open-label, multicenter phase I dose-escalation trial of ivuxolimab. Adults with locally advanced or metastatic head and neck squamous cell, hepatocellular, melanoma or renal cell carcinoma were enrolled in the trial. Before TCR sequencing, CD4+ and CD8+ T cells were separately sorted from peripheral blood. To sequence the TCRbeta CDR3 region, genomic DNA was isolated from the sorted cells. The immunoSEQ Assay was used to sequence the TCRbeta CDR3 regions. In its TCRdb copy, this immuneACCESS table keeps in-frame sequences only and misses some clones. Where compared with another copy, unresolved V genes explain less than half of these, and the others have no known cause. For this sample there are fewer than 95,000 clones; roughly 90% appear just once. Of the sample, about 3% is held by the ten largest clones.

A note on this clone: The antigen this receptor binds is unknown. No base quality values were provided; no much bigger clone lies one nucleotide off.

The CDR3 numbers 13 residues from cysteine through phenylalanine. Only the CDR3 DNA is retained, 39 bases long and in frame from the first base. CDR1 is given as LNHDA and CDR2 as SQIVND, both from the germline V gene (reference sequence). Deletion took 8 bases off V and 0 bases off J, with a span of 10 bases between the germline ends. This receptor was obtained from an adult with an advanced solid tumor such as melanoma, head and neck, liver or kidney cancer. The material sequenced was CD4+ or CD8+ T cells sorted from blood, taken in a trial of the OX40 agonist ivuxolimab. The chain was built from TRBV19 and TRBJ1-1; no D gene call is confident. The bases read TGTGCCAGTCGTAAGTTCTTGAACACTGAAGCTTTCTTT. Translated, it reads CASRKFLNTEAFF. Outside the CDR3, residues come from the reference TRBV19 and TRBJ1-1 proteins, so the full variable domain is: DGGITQSPKYLFRKEGQNVTLSCEQNLNHDAMYWYRQDPGQGLRLIYYSQIVNDFQKGDIAEGYSVSREKKESFPLTVTSAQKNPTAFYLCASRKFLNTEAFFGQGTRLTVV.